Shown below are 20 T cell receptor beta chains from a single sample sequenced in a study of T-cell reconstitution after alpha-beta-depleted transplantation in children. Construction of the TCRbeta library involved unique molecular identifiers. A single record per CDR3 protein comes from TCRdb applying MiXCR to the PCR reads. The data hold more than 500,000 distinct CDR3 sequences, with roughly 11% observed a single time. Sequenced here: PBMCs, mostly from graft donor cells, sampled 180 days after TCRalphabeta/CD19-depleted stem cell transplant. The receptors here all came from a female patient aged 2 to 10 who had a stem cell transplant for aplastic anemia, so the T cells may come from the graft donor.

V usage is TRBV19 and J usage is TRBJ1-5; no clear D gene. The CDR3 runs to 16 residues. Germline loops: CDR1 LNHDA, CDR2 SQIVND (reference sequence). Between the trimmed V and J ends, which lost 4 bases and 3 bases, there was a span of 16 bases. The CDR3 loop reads CASSTFEAPHNQPQHF. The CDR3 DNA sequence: TGTGCCAGTAGTACGTTCGAGGCACCACACAATCAGCCCCAGCATTTT.

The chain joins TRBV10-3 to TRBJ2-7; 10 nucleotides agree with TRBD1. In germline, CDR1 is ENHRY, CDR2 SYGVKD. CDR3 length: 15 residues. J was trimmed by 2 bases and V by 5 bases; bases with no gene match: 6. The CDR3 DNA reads TGTGCCATCAGTAAAGACAGGGGGCCTACCTACGAGCAGTACGTC. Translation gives CAISKDRGPTYEQYV.

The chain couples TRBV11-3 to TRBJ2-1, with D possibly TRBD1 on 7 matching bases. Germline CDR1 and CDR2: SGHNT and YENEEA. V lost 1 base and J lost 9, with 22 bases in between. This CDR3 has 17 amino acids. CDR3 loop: CASSLVTDIRGTPEQFF. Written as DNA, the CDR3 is TGTGCCAGCAGCTTAGTGACAGACATCAGGGGGACTCCTGAGCAGTTCTTC.

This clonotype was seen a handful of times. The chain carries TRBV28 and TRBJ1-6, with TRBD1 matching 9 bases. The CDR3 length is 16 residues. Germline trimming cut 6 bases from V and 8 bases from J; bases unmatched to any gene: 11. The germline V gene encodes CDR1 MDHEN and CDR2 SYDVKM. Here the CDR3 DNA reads TGTGCCAGCAGCACCGGGACAGGGAATTTCTATTCACCCCTCCACTTT. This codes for CASSTGTGNFYSPLHF.

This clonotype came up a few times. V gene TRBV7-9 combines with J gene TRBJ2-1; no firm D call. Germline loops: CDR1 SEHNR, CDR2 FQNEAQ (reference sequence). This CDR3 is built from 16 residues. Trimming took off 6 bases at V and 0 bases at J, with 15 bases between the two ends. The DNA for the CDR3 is TGTGCCAGCAGTTTAAGCAGTCTTTCCTCCTACAATGAGCAGTTCTTC. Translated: CASSLSSLSSYNEQFF.

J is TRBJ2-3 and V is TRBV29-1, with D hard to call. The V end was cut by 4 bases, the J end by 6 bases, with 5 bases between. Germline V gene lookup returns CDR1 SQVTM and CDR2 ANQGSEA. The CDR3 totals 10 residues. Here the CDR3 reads CSVVQDTQYF. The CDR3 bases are TGCAGCGTTGTTCAGGATACGCAGTATTTT.

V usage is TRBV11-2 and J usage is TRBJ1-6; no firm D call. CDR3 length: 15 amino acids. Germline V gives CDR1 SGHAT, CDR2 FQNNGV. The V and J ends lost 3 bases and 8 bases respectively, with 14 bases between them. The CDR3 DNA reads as TGTGCCAGCAGCTTTGACCCTGCAGGCGATTCACCCCTCCACTTT. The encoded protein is CASSFDPAGDSPLHF.

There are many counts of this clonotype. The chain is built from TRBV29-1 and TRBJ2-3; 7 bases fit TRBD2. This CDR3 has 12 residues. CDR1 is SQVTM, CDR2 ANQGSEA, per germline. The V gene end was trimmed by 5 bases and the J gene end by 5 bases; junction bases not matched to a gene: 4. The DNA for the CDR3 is TGCAGCGTTCAGCGGGACGGAGATACGCAGTATTTT. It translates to CSVQRDGDTQYF.

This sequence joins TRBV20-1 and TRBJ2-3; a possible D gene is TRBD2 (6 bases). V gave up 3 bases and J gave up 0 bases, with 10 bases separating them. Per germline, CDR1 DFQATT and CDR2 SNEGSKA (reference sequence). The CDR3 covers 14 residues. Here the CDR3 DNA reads TGCAGTGCTAGTAGGCGGGGTAGCACAGATACGCAGTATTTT. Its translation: CSASRRGSTDTQYF.

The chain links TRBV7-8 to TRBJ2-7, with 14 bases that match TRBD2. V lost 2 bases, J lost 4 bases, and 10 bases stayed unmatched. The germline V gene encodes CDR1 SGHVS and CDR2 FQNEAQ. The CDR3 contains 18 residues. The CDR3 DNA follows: TGTGCCAGCAGCTTAATCGGACTAGCGGGAGGAAATACGTACGAGCAGTACTTC. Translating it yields CASSLIGLAGGNTYEQYF.

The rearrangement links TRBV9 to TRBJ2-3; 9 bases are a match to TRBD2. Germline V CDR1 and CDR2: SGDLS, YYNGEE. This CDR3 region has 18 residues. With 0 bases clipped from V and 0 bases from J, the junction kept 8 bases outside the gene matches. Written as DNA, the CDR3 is TGTGCCAGCAGCGTAGGAGGCGCGGGAGGGACTAGCACAGATACGCAGTATTTT. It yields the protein CASSVGGAGGTSTDTQYF.

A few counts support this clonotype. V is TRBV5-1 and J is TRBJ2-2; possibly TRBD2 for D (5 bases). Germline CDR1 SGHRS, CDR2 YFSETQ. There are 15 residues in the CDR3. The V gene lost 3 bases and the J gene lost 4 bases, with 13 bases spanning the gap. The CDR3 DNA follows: TGCGCCAGCAGCTACAAGGGCGCGGGCACCGGGGAGCTGTTTTTT. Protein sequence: CASSYKGAGTGELFF.

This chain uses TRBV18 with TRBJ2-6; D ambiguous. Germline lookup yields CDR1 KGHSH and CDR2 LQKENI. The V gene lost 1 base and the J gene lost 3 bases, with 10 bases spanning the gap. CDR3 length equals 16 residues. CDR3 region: CASSPLLGYGANVLTF. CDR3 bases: TGTGCCAGCTCACCACTACTCGGTTATGGGGCCAACGTCCTGACTTTC.

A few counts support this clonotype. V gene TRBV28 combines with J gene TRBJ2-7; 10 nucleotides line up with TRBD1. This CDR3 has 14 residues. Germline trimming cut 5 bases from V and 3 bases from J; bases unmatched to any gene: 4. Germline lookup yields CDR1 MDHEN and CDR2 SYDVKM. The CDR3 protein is CASSIRTGGYEQYF. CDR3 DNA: TGTGCCAGCAGTATCCGGACAGGGGGCTACGAGCAGTACTTC.

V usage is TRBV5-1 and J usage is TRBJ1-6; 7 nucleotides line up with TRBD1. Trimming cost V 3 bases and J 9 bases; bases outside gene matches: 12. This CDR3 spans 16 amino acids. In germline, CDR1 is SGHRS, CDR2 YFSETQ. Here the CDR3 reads CASSSLPPGGGSPLHF. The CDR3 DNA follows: TGCGCCAGCAGCTCCCTGCCCCCAGGGGGGGGTTCACCCCTCCACTTT. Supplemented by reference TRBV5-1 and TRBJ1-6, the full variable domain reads KAGVTQTPRYLIKTRGQQVTLSCSPISGHRSVSWYQQTPGQGLQFLFEYFSETQRNKGNFPGRFSGRQFSNSRSEMNVSTLELGDSALYLCASSSLPPGGGSPLHFGNGTRLTVT.

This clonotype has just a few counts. CDR3 in amino acids: CASSEGEDTEAFF. CDR3 DNA sequence: TGTGCCAGCAGCGAGGGGGAGGACACTGAAGCTTTCTTT. This chain links TRBV21-1 with TRBJ1-1. TRBV21-1 corresponds to a pseudogene. This CDR3 spans 13 amino acids.

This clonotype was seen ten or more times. The CDR3 DNA reads as TGTGCCAGCAGTGACGTAGGGCCCGGGGAGCTGTTTTTT. Translation gives CASSDVGPGELFF. J is TRBJ2-2 and V is TRBV6-2 or TRBV6-3; D is unresolved. This CDR3 is built from 13 residues. Trimming took 5 bases from V and 6 from J, leaving 10 bases between them. Germline CDR1 reads MNHEY; CDR2 reads SVGEGT.

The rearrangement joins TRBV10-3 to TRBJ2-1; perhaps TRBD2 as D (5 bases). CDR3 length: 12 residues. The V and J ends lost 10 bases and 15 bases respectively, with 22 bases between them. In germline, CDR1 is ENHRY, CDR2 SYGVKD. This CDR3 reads CATREGLEVSFF. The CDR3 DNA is TGTGCCACCCGCGAAGGCCTGGAGGTCTCGTTCTTC.

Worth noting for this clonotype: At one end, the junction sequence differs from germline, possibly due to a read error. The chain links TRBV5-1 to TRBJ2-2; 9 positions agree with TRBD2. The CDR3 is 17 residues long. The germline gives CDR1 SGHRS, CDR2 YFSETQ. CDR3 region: CASSLGLAGVPTRELFF. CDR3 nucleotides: TGCGCCAGCAGCTTGGGGTTAGCGGGAGTGCCCACCCGGGAGCTGTTTTTT. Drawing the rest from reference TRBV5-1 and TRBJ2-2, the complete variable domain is KAGVTQTPRYLIKTRGQQVTLSCSPISGHRSVSWYQQTPGQGLQFLFEYFSETQRNKGNFPGRFSGRQFSNSRSEMNVSTLELGDSALYLCASSLGLAGVPTRELFFGEGSRLTVL.

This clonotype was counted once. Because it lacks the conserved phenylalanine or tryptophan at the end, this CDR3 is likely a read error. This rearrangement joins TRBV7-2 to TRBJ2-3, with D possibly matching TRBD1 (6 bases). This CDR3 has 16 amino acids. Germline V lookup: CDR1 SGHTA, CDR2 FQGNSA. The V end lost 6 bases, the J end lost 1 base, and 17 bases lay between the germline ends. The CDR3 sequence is CASSHNQGIGTDTQYL. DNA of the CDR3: TGTGCCAGCAGTCACAATCAGGGGATAGGCACAGATACGCAGTATTTG.